Presented here are 28 T cell receptor beta chains from one specimen sequenced in a study of cytomegalovirus exposure and HLA in healthy donors. Primers for the PCR totalled 60 Vbeta and 13 Jbeta. Data came from immunoSEQ multiplex PCR; TCRdb stores just in-frame clones and leaves some out. The sample has 65,000 to 95,000 clones, and its top ten clones hold 1.5%. Sequences were obtained from PBMCs. Receptors originate from a woman aged 60-75 years in good health and CMV-seronegative.

The chain couples TRBV5-1 to TRBJ2-2, with 9 positions matching TRBD1. CDR1 SGHRS and CDR2 YFSETQ come from the germline V gene. J lost 6 bases, V lost 8 bases, and 5 bases had no gene match. The CDR3 covers 13 residues. The DNA for the CDR3 is TGCGCCAGTTGGACAGGGGATGCCGGGGAGCTGTTTTTT. Protein: CASWTGDAGELFF.

The chain links TRBV19 to TRBJ2-7; 9 bases align to TRBD2. V was pared by 1 base and J by 3 bases, with 4 bases of the junction left unmatched. Germline values: CDR1 LNHDA, CDR2 SQIVND (reference sequence). This CDR3 has 15 amino acids. The CDR3 DNA follows: TGTGCCAGTAGTATAGGCGGGAGGGCCATCTACGAGCAGTACTTC. Translation: CASSIGGRAIYEQYF. Based on the CDR3 plus reference TRBV19 and TRBJ2-7, the full variable domain is DGGITQSPKYLFRKEGQNVTLSCEQNLNHDAMYWYRQDPGQGLRLIYYSQIVNDFQKGDIAEGYSVSREKKESFPLTVTSAQKNPTAFYLCASSIGGRAIYEQYFGPGTRLTVT.

This chain links TRBV5-4 with TRBJ2-5, with 16 positions matching TRBD2. This CDR3 is 17 amino acids long. V shed 3 bases and J 7 bases; nucleotides not matched to a gene: 9. Germline CDR1 is SGHNT and CDR2 is YYREEE (reference sequence). CDR3 sequence: CASSSPGLAGGGRTQYF. The CDR3 bases are TGTGCCAGCAGCTCGCCGGGACTAGCGGGAGGGGGCCGGACCCAGTACTTC.

J is TRBJ2-7 and V is TRBV19; 7 positions match TRBD1. This CDR3 region has 14 residues. V was clipped by 3 bases and J by 4 bases; unmatched bases: 6. Germline V gives CDR1 LNHDA, CDR2 SQIVND (reference sequence). The CDR3 nucleotides read TGTGCCAGTAGTATGACCGGACAGGAGTACGAGCAGTACTTC. It specifies CASSMTGQEYEQYF.

The J gene is TRBJ2-7, the V gene TRBV23-1, with D tentatively TRBD2 (5 bases). TRBV23-1 carries the ORF label, with uncertain function. V lost 0 bases and J lost 6, with 18 bases in between. This CDR3 region has 16 residues. The CDR3 DNA reads as TGCGCCAGCAGTCAATCGGGTTTGTGGACTCGGGTCGAGCAGTACTTC. Amino acids: CASSQSGLWTRVEQYF.

The chain joins TRBV5-4 to TRBJ1-2; 7 bases match TRBD1. The CDR3 extends over 15 amino acids. Germline V lookup: CDR1 SGHNT, CDR2 YYREEE (reference sequence). The J segment lost 3 bases and the V segment lost 4 bases, leaving 9 bases of the junction unmatched. This chain's CDR3 is CASSKGGPEHYGYTF. The DNA of the CDR3 is TGTGCCAGCAGCAAAGGGGGCCCCGAGCACTATGGCTACACCTTC.

The chain links TRBV9 to TRBJ1-4, with 10 bases lining up with TRBD1. This CDR3 region has 14 residues. The germline gives CDR1 SGDLS, CDR2 YYNGEE. V was pared by 3 bases and J by 8 bases, with 4 bases of the junction left unmatched. CDR3 bases: TGTGCCAGCAGCGGACAGGGGGCGGGGGAAAAACTGTTTTTT. Translation: CASSGQGAGEKLFF.

V gene TRBV4-2 combines with J gene TRBJ1-4; the D gene is possibly TRBD1 (5 bases). Germline V gene data show CDR1 as LGHNA and CDR2 as YNFKEQ. Trimming removed 9 bases at V and 0 bases at J, with 8 bases between. CDR3 length: 13 amino acids. The CDR3 nucleotides are TGTGCCAGTAGGGGTGCAACTAATGAAAAACTGTTTTTT. Encoded protein: CASRGATNEKLFF.

This chain connects TRBV6-1 to TRBJ2-3; 8 bases are shared with TRBD2. Germline V gene lookup returns CDR1 MNHNS and CDR2 SASEGT. The CDR3 totals 17 residues. Trimming removed 2 bases from V and 1 base from J; junction bases left unmatched: 8. The CDR3 bases are TGTGCCAGCAGTGAACCCCCAAGCGGGAGCGGCACAGATACGCAGTATTTT. The encoded protein is CASSEPPSGSGTDTQYF.

This rearrangement joins TRBV19 to TRBJ2-2; maybe TRBD1 (7 bases). Germline CDR1 reads LNHDA; CDR2 reads SQIVND (reference sequence). The V and J ends lost 0 bases and 4 bases respectively, with 15 bases between them. The length of the CDR3 is 17 residues. The CDR3 spells CASSIDLAGQRTGELFF. The DNA for the CDR3 is TGTGCCAGTAGTATAGATTTGGCGGGACAGCGCACCGGGGAGCTGTTTTTT. The full variable domain, rest sourced from reference TRBV19 and TRBJ2-2, is DGGITQSPKYLFRKEGQNVTLSCEQNLNHDAMYWYRQDPGQGLRLIYYSQIVNDFQKGDIAEGYSVSREKKESFPLTVTSAQKNPTAFYLCASSIDLAGQRTGELFFGEGSRLTVL.

CDR3 DNA sequence: TGTGCCAGCAGTTACCAAACTAGCGGGAGTCACGAGCAGTACTTC. It is translated as CASSYQTSGSHEQYF. The J gene is TRBJ2-7, the V gene TRBV6-5, with 11 bases fitting TRBD2. The CDR3 is made up of 15 amino acids. Germline CDR1 reads MNHEY; CDR2 reads SVGAGI. The V segment lost 2 bases and the J segment 5 bases; nucleotides outside the gene matches: 5.

This chain links TRBV27 with TRBJ2-7, with TRBD1 matching 11 bases. Germline V gene sequence: CDR1 MNHEY, CDR2 SMNVEV (reference sequence). With V trimmed by 5 bases and J by 3 bases, 9 bases remained unmatched. This CDR3 comprises 16 residues. As DNA, the CDR3 is TGTGCCAGCAGTCGTCCGGGACAGGGGGGGTTCTACGAGCAGTACTTC. This sequence encodes CASSRPGQGGFYEQYF.

This chain uses TRBV7-9 with TRBJ1-2; TRBD1 might be the D (6 bases). Trimming took 1 base from V and 3 from J, leaving 15 bases between them. Germline CDR1 reads SEHNR; CDR2 reads FQNEAQ (reference sequence). The CDR3 sequence is 16 residues long. The CDR3: CASSLVKGGMYYGYTF. The DNA of the CDR3 is TGTGCCAGCAGCTTAGTTAAGGGGGGGATGTACTATGGCTACACCTTC.

The chain employs TRBV5-5 and TRBJ1-4; 7 bases fit TRBD1. CDR1 and CDR2 from the germline V gene are SGHKS and YYEKEE (reference sequence). J gave up 13 bases and V 4 bases, and 19 bases lay outside the gene matches. The CDR3 spans 16 residues. The chain's CDR3 is CASSPWDDRVNDRLFF. CDR3 nucleotides: TGTGCCAGCAGCCCTTGGGATGACAGGGTTAATGATAGACTGTTTTTT. Full variable domain (outside the CDR3, taken from reference TRBV5-5 and TRBJ1-4): DAGVTQSPTHLIKTRGQQVTLRCSPISGHKSVSWYQQVLGQGPQFIFQYYEKEERGRGNFPDRFSARQFPNYSSELNVNALLLGDSALYLCASSPWDDRVNDRLFFGSGTQLSVL.

Turning to this clone: The junction and the germline gene differ at one end; a read error may be behind it. The J gene is TRBJ2-1, the V gene TRBV7-3; perhaps TRBD2 as D (6 bases). Germline V gene lookup returns CDR1 SGHTA and CDR2 FQGTGA. CDR3 size: 15 residues. In DNA form, the CDR3 reads TGTGCCAGCAGCCTAACCCCCAATGAGGCGGGGGAGCAGTTCTTC. Encoded protein: CASSLTPNEAGEQFF.

The chain couples TRBV18 to TRBJ2-5; 7 positions match TRBD1. Per the germline V gene, CDR1 is KGHSH and CDR2 is LQKENI. V lost 1 base and J lost 5; bases outside the gene matches: 22. This CDR3 contains 20 residues. CDR3 sequence (DNA): TGTGCCAGCTCACCACTTATGAGTGTGTCGATCGACAGGGCGAGCGAGACCCAGTACTTC. It translates to CASSPLMSVSIDRASETQYF.

The V gene is TRBV28, the J gene TRBJ1-2; D is perhaps TRBD1 (6 bases). The germline V gene encodes CDR1 MDHEN and CDR2 SYDVKM. CDR3 length: 14 amino acids. The ends were cut back, 2 bases at V and 6 bases at J, with 13 bases in the middle. CDR3 coding DNA: TGTGCCAGCAGTTTAGGCAGGGGAGAGAATGGCTACACCTTC. Amino acid sequence: CASSLGRGENGYTF.

The chain combines TRBV27 with TRBJ2-1; 15 nucleotides match TRBD2. Trimming cost V 3 bases and J 9 bases; bases outside gene matches: 0. The CDR3 is 14 amino acids. Germline assignment: CDR1 MNHEY and CDR2 SMNVEV (reference sequence). The chain's CDR3 is CASSLGLAGGEQFF. DNA for the CDR3: TGTGCCAGCAGTTTGGGACTAGCGGGGGGTGAGCAGTTCTTC.

This CDR3 is CASSDSFSDIQYF. CDR3 DNA: TGTGCCAGTAGCGACAGTTTTTCGGACATTCAGTACTTC. The chain has TRBV19 and TRBJ2-4; D is possibly TRBD1 (5 bases). V was trimmed by 6 bases and J by 8 bases, leaving 14 bases between them. Germline V gives CDR1 LNHDA, CDR2 SQIVND (reference sequence). The CDR3 consists of 13 residues.

The CDR3 nucleotides read TGTGCCAGCAGGGGTAGCGGCTACGAGCAGTACTTC. The encoded protein is CASRGSGYEQYF. The gene calls are TRBV2 and TRBJ2-7, with TRBD2 as a possible D gene (6 bases). Looked up from germline, CDR1 is SNHLY and CDR2 is FYNNEI. Deletions cut 6 bases from V and 3 bases from J, with 9 bases between. The CDR3 loop spans 12 amino acids.

This rearrangement joins TRBV7-9 to TRBJ2-7, with 7 bases aligning to TRBD1. V lost 4 bases to trimming and J lost 3 bases; unmatched junction nucleotides: 9. Per the germline V gene, CDR1 is SEHNR and CDR2 is FQNEAQ (reference sequence). CDR3 length: 15 residues. The CDR3 nucleotides are TGTGCCAGCAGCTCACCAGACCGGGACAGCTACGAGCAGTACTTC. This sequence encodes CASSSPDRDSYEQYF.

The chain joins TRBV2 to TRBJ1-2; no clear D gene. Trimming cost V 3 bases and J 7 bases, with 15 bases left between them. The CDR3 has 14 amino acids. The germline V gene encodes CDR1 SNHLY and CDR2 FYNNEI. CDR3 sequence: CASSENEELGGYTF. In nucleotides, the CDR3 is TGTGCCAGCAGTGAGAATGAGGAATTGGGTGGCTACACCTTC. Drawing the rest from reference TRBV2 and TRBJ1-2, the complete variable domain is EPEVTQTPSHQVTQMGQEVILRCVPISNHLYFYWYRQILGQKVEFLVSFYNNEISEKSEIFDDQFSVERPDGSNFTLKIRSTKLEDSAMYFCASSENEELGGYTFGSGTRLTVV.

The rearrangement links TRBV7-2 to TRBJ2-3; tentatively, D is TRBD2 (6 bases). V was trimmed by 5 bases and J by 6 bases, leaving 12 bases between them. Germline V lookup: CDR1 SGHTA, CDR2 FQGNSA. CDR3 length: 13 amino acids. For the CDR3, the DNA is TGTGCCAGCAGCGCACCTAGCGAGGATACGCAGTATTTT. This gives the protein CASSAPSEDTQYF.

This chain connects TRBV7-2 to TRBJ2-3, with 8 bases aligning to TRBD2. J lost 3 bases, V lost 1 base, and 6 bases had no gene match. The CDR3 length is 16 residues. Germline assignment: CDR1 SGHTA and CDR2 FQGNSA. CDR3 loop: CASSLGAGGMTDTQYF. In DNA form, the CDR3 reads TGTGCCAGCAGCTTAGGGGCGGGAGGTATGACAGATACGCAGTATTTT.

The chain employs TRBV19 and TRBJ2-1, with D possibly matching TRBD2 (5 bases). This CDR3 region has 16 residues. From germline, CDR1 is LNHDA and CDR2 SQIVND (reference sequence). V was trimmed by 0 bases and J by 0 bases, leaving 9 bases between them. The CDR3 region is CASSIEGSYSYNEQFF. For the CDR3, the DNA is TGTGCCAGTAGTATAGAGGGGAGCTACTCCTACAATGAGCAGTTCTTC. The full variable domain, completed using reference TRBV19 and TRBJ2-1, is DGGITQSPKYLFRKEGQNVTLSCEQNLNHDAMYWYRQDPGQGLRLIYYSQIVNDFQKGDIAEGYSVSREKKESFPLTVTSAQKNPTAFYLCASSIEGSYSYNEQFFGPGTRLTVL.

With respect to this clone: At the DNA level, this CDR3 is encoded by other sequences in the same sample as well. The chain employs TRBV7-9 and TRBJ1-5; TRBD1 matches 7 bases. V dropped 3 bases and J dropped 2; count of bases not matched to a gene: 1. This CDR3 is built from 14 residues. Germline V gene data show CDR1 as SEHNR and CDR2 as FQNEAQ (reference sequence). The CDR3 is CASSFTGGNQPQHF. CDR3 sequence (DNA): TGTGCCAGCAGCTTTACAGGGGGCAATCAGCCCCAGCATTTT.

The rearrangement uses TRBV11-2 and TRBJ1-2, with D unclear. Between the trimmed V and J ends, which lost 4 bases and 3 bases, there was a span of 9 bases. The CDR3 extends over 13 amino acids. Germline CDR1 is SGHAT and CDR2 is FQNNGV. This CDR3 reads CASSYNNHYGYTF. CDR3 DNA: TGTGCCAGCAGCTACAACAATCACTATGGCTACACCTTC.

The rearrangement joins TRBV10-1 to TRBJ1-3; D remains unclear. The V and J ends lost 3 bases and 3 bases respectively, with 9 bases between them. The CDR3 runs 14 residues. Germline V gene sequence: CDR1 WNHNN, CDR2 SYGVQD (reference sequence). Written as DNA, the CDR3 is TGCGCCAGCAGTGATTGGGGAGTTGGAAACACCATATATTTT. The encoded protein is CASSDWGVGNTIYF.